These 14 T cell receptor beta chains were sequenced from one sample in a study of T cell repertoires in cytomegalovirus infection. Using its own MiXCR run on the reads, TCRdb lists one record per CDR3 protein. This sample carries just over 300,000 distinct CDR3 sequences, roughly 15% of them seen once, and the ten largest clones take approximately 12%. Sequencing was performed on PBMCs. All receptors derive from a human donor in good health (CMV status not recorded). Some clones in this sample may be carry-over from other donors' samples.

This clonotype has only a few counts. This sequence joins TRBV7-9 and TRBJ1-4; D is uncertain. CDR1 and CDR2 from the germline V gene are SEHNR and FQNEAQ (reference sequence). This CDR3 is built from 14 residues. Trimming cost V 5 bases and J 4 bases, with 11 bases left between them. CDR3 sequence reads: CASSRGSGNEKLFF. The DNA for the CDR3 is TGTGCCAGCAGCCGTGGGTCTGGTAATGAAAAACTGTTTTTT.

This clonotype was seen a few times. The CDR3 protein is CASSPGGQGAYEQYF. The DNA of the CDR3 is TGTGCCAGCTCACCAGGGGGACAGGGGGCCTACGAGCAGTACTTC. The V and J genes are TRBV18 and TRBJ2-7; 11 bases agree with TRBD1. V lost 2 bases to trimming and J lost 2 bases; unmatched junction nucleotides: 2. Germline values: CDR1 KGHSH, CDR2 LQKENI. This CDR3 has 15 amino acids.

This clonotype was observed a few times. This sequence joins TRBV18 and TRBJ1-1; D gene uncertain. V lost 2 bases and J 3 bases, leaving 19 bases between the germline ends. This CDR3 comprises 17 residues. The germline V gene encodes CDR1 KGHSH and CDR2 LQKENI. The CDR3 here is CASSPSTPSGIDTEAFF. The CDR3 DNA reads TGTGCCAGCTCACCATCGACACCATCGGGCATTGACACTGAAGCTTTCTTT.

The rearrangement joins TRBV4-3 to TRBJ2-6; 8 bases align to TRBD1. With 0 bases clipped from V and 2 bases from J, the junction kept 9 bases outside the gene matches. The CDR3 runs 19 residues. CDR1 and CDR2 from the germline V gene are LGHNA and YSLEER. CDR3 in amino acids: CASSQEAQGAGAGANVLTF. The CDR3 bases are TGCGCCAGCAGCCAAGAAGCGCAGGGGGCAGGTGCTGGGGCCAACGTCCTGACTTTC.

The chain joins TRBV5-5 to TRBJ2-5; TRBD1 or TRBD2 may be the D gene (5 bases each). V was clipped by 0 bases and J by 7 bases, with 13 bases between them. Germline V CDR1 and CDR2: SGHKS, YYEKEE (reference sequence). This CDR3 is built from 14 residues. The CDR3 nucleotides read TGTGCCAGCAGCTTGGTTGGCAGGGACGGGACCCAGTACTTC. Translating it yields CASSLVGRDGTQYF.

The table lists this clonotype with many counts. CDR3 coding DNA: TGTGCCAGCAGCCCCGTGACAGGGGGCGGTTACGAGCAGTACTTC. As protein: CASSPVTGGGYEQYF. This chain links TRBV7-2 with TRBJ2-7, with TRBD1 identical over 10 bases. V trimming: 5 bases; J trimming: 4 bases; junction bases outside the gene matches: 8. The CDR3 is 15 amino acids. Germline CDR1 is SGHTA and CDR2 is FQGNSA.

This clonotype was seen repeatedly, ten times or more. The chain is built from TRBV28 and TRBJ1-2, with TRBD1 matching over 9 bases. Trimming at V came to 4 bases and at J to 2 bases, leaving 5 bases not matched to a gene. The CDR3 totals 15 residues. From germline, CDR1 is MDHEN and CDR2 SYDVKM. CDR3 loop: CASSSGQGQNYGYTF. The CDR3 nucleotides read TGTGCCAGCAGTTCAGGACAGGGGCAGAACTATGGCTACACCTTC.

This clonotype occurred a few times. The chain uses TRBV15 and TRBJ1-1, with TRBD1 as a possible D gene (5 bases). CDR3 size: 16 residues. Looked up from germline, CDR1 is LNHNV and CDR2 is YYDKDF (reference sequence). The ends were cut back, 4 bases at V and 0 bases at J, with 15 bases in the middle. CDR3 DNA sequence: TGTGCCACCAGCAAGGACATAGGGAGGGTGAACACTGAAGCTTTCTTT. Protein sequence: CATSKDIGRVNTEAFF.

This clonotype was counted a few times. The CDR3 loop reads CASISRSSYEQYF. The CDR3 coding sequence is TGTGCCAGCATTTCTCGAAGCTCCTACGAGCAGTACTTC. The V and J genes are TRBV28 and TRBJ2-7; D is ambiguous. The ends were cut back, 7 bases at V and 0 bases at J, with 10 bases in the middle. This CDR3 is 13 amino acids long. Germline V CDR1 and CDR2: MDHEN, SYDVKM.

This clonotype came up many times. The rearrangement links TRBV7-9 to TRBJ1-6; 10 bases are a match to TRBD1. CDR1 and CDR2 (germline): SEHNR, FQNEAQ (reference sequence). V was clipped by 1 base and J by 10 bases; unmatched bases: 4. This CDR3 comprises 15 residues. This CDR3 is CASSLGQGAQSPLHF. CDR3 nucleotides: TGTGCCAGCAGCTTAGGACAGGGGGCTCAGTCACCCCTCCACTTT. The full variable domain, completed using reference TRBV7-9 and TRBJ1-6, is DTGVSQNPRHKITKRGQNVTFRCDPISEHNRLYWYRQTLGQGPEFLTYFQNEAQLEKSRLLSDRFSAERPKGSFSTLEIQRTEQGDSAMYLCASSLGQGAQSPLHFGNGTRLTVT.

In its sample, this clonotype was seen many times. The chain couples TRBV7-9 to TRBJ1-3; a weak D match, TRBD1 (5 bases). There are 15 residues in the CDR3. V lost 5 bases, J lost 2 bases, and 13 bases lay in between. Germline V gives CDR1 SEHNR, CDR2 FQNEAQ (reference sequence). As DNA, the CDR3 is TGTGCCAGCAGCATCATGGGGGTGGCTGGAAACACCATATATTTT. This translates into CASSIMGVAGNTIYF.

This clonotype occurred once. The J gene is TRBJ1-5, the V gene TRBV15; D call uncertain. With 4 bases removed from V and 6 bases from J, the gap between germline ends came to 10 bases. Germline-derived CDR1 and CDR2 are LNHNV and YYDKDF (reference sequence). This CDR3 spans 13 amino acids. Here the CDR3 reads CATSITVVQPQHF. The CDR3 DNA follows: TGTGCCACCAGCATAACAGTGGTTCAGCCCCAGCATTTT. The full variable domain, in which reference TRBV15 and TRBJ1-5 provide the parts outside the CDR3, is DAMVIQNPRYQVTQFGKPVTLSCSQTLNHNVMYWYQQKSSQAPKLLFHYYDKDFNNEADTPDNFQSRRPNTSFCFLDIRSPGLGDTAMYLCATSITVVQPQHFGDGTRLSIL.

The chain carries TRBV29-1 and TRBJ1-5; possibly TRBD1 for D (5 bases). The ends were cut back, 4 bases at V and 2 bases at J, with 9 bases in the middle. CDR1 is SQVTM and CDR2 is ANQGSEA in the germline V gene. This CDR3 has 13 residues. CDR3 in amino acids: CSVGRDGNQPQHF. CDR3 DNA sequence: TGCAGCGTTGGCCGGGACGGCAATCAGCCCCAGCATTTT.

This clonotype has ten or more counts. This sequence joins TRBV7-2 and TRBJ1-5; D call uncertain. The CDR3 extends over 16 amino acids. Looked up from germline, CDR1 is SGHTA and CDR2 is FQGNSA. V was shortened by 6 bases and J by 0 bases, with 15 bases between the two germline ends. In nucleotides, the CDR3 is TGTGCCAGCAGTCTTACGCCGCCGTATAGCAATCAGCCCCAGCATTTT. It is translated as CASSLTPPYSNQPQHF.